These T cell receptor beta chains were read from a single sample in a study of blood T cell repertoires in COVID-19. TCRdb's table, derived via immunoSEQ multiplex PCR, lists solely in-frame clones and lacks some. The table lists 70,000 or so clones, around 80% of them singletons. Material for sequencing was peripheral blood. The source of these receptors is a man aged 45-65 years with COVID-19, enrolled during active disease. Both conserved end residues are part of each CDR3. Fields, in order: J gene, V gene, clone size, D gene, CDR3 DNA, CDR3 protein. A D gene is named only where the DNA matches it firmly. Clone size is not always given. Where it is, it says once, few, many or a class for expanded clones.

TRBJ2-3,TRBV20-1,.,TRBD1,TGCAGTGCTAGTCGGACAGGGGACTTAACAGATACGCAGTATTTT,CSASRTGDLTDTQYF
TRBJ2-7,TRBV10-3,.,TRBD2,TGTGCCATATGGGGGGAGGGCCACGAGCAGTACTTC,CAIWGEGHEQYF
TRBJ1-1,TRBV5-4,.,.,TGTGCCAGCAGCTGGGGCGGTGAAGCTTTCTTT,CASSWGGEAFF
TRBJ1-4,TRBV3-1/TRBV3-2,.,.,TGTGCCAGCAGCCAAAGGGGGAATGAAAAACTGTTTTTT,CASSQRGNEKLFF
TRBJ2-1,TRBV27,.,.,TGTGCCAGCAGTTTCCAGGGAATTCTCAATGAGCAGTTCTTC,CASSFQGILNEQFF
TRBJ1-3,TRBV28,.,.,TGTGCCAGCAGCCTAGGCCTCTCTGGAAACACCATATATTTT,CASSLGLSGNTIYF
TRBJ1-4,TRBV7-2,.,.,TGTGCCAGCAGCTTCCCGGGGTTAAAACTGTTTTTT,CASSFPGLKLFF
TRBJ2-2,TRBV28,few,.,TGTGCCAGCTGGGCGGGCACCGGGGAGCTGTTTTTT,CASWAGTGELFF
TRBJ2-5,TRBV2,.,TRBD2,TGTGCCAGCGAGCTAGCGGGAGGGGAGACCCAGTACTTC,CASELAGGETQYF
TRBJ2-5,TRBV5-6,medium-sized,.,TGTGCCAGCAGCTTTGCCACGGGACAACAAGAGACCCAGTACTTC,CASSFATGQQETQYF
TRBJ1-6,TRBV28,.,TRBD1,TGTGCCAGCAGCCCGACGGGACAGGGTAAATCACCCCTCCACTTT,CASSPTGQGKSPLHF
TRBJ2-5,TRBV12-3/TRBV12-4,.,.,TGTGCCAGCAGTTTAAGTCTTGGACAGCATTACTTC,CASSLSLGQHYF
TRBJ1-1,TRBV4-1,many,.,TGCGCCAGCAGCCTTTTTGAGGAAGCTTTCTTT,CASSLFEEAFF
TRBJ2-7,TRBV3-1/TRBV3-2,.,TRBD2,TGTGCCAGCAGCAACCGGACTAGCGGGAGGAACCTAGCAGATTACGAGCAGTACTTC,CASSNRTSGRNLADYEQYF
TRBJ1-1,TRBV9,.,.,TGTGCCAGCAGCTCACAGGTGAACACTGAAGCTTTCTTT,CASSSQVNTEAFF
TRBJ2-3,TRBV5-6,.,.,TGTGCCAGCAGCTTGCTCTCCGGGAGTTTAGCAGATACGCAGTATTTT,CASSLLSGSLADTQYF
TRBJ1-1,TRBV4-1,.,.,TGCGCCAGCAGCCACGGACGGGACTTGAACACTGAAGCTTTCTTT,CASSHGRDLNTEAFF
TRBJ2-7,TRBV7-9,.,TRBD2,TGTGCCAGCAGCTTAGCAGGACTAGCGGGGCCCCTCGAGCAGTACTTC,CASSLAGLAGPLEQYF
TRBJ1-1,TRBV19,.,.,TGTGCCAGTAGCGGGAGGGCCGGGGCCGGCGTGGCTTTCTTT,CASSGRAGAGVAFF
TRBJ1-4,TRBV7-9,.,.,TGTGCCAGCAGCCCCACCCGGGGAGGAAATGAAAAACTGTTTTTT,CASSPTRGGNEKLFF
TRBJ2-3,TRBV6-4,.,TRBD1,TGTGCCAGCAGTGACTCCGGGACAGGGGCAGATACGCAGTATTTT,CASSDSGTGADTQYF
TRBJ2-2,TRBV5-6,few,.,TGTGCCAGCAGCTCCCAAACAGGGCAAACCGGGGAGCTGTTTTTT,CASSSQTGQTGELFF
TRBJ2-2,TRBV28,.,TRBD1,TGTGCCAGCGGGAAGGGACAGGGTGTCGGGGAGCTGTTTTTT,CASGKGQGVGELFF
TRBJ1-4,TRBV11-2,.,.,TGTGCCAGCAGCTCACACCCGGGAGGGCTTCGTGAAAAACTGTTTTTT,CASSSHPGGLREKLFF
TRBJ2-7,TRBV12-3/TRBV12-4,.,.,TGTGCCAGCAGTTTGGGACACTCCTACGAGCAGTACTTC,CASSLGHSYEQYF
TRBJ2-7,TRBV6-2/TRBV6-3,.,TRBD2,TGTGCCAGCAGTTATTCGACTAGCGGGGGCTCCTACGAGCAGTACTTC,CASSYSTSGGSYEQYF
TRBJ2-3,TRBV7-2,once,TRBD1,TGTGCCAGCAGCCTCCGTTGGGGACAGACTAGCACAGATACGCAGTATTTT,CASSLRWGQTSTDTQYF
TRBJ2-3,TRBV10-3,.,TRBD2,TGTGCCATCAGTGGACTAGCGGGAGACAGTACGCAGTATTTT,CAISGLAGDSTQYF
TRBJ2-3,TRBV6-5,.,.,TGTGCCAGCAGACGGGATAGCACAGATACGCAGTATTTT,CASRRDSTDTQYF
TRBJ1-4,TRBV18,.,.,TGTGCCAGCTCGCCACAGGGAGGAAATGAAAAACTGTTTTTT,CASSPQGGNEKLFF
TRBJ2-1,TRBV11-3,.,TRBD2,TGTGCCAGCAGCAAGTCAGGACTAGCCAAGAACAATGAGCAGTTCTTC,CASSKSGLAKNNEQFF
TRBJ1-1,TRBV2,.,.,TGTGCCAGCGCTACTCGGGGTGAAGCTTTCTTT,CASATRGEAFF
TRBJ2-1,TRBV12-5,.,.,TGTGCTAGTGGTTTTGGGGACGGGGGTGAGCAGTTCTTC,CASGFGDGGEQFF
TRBJ1-5,TRBV28,.,TRBD1,TGTGCCAGCAGGGGGACAGTCCCGTCCCAGCATTTT,CASRGTVPSQHF
TRBJ2-1,TRBV5-4,.,TRBD1,TGTGCCAGCAGCTTGGGGGACAGGGGCATGGATGAGCAGTTCTTC,CASSLGDRGMDEQFF
TRBJ2-6,TRBV28,.,.,TGTGCCAGCAGCCCAAACAACTCTGGGGCCAACGTCCTGACTTTC,CASSPNNSGANVLTF
TRBJ2-3,TRBV5-1,.,.,TGCGCCAGCAGCTCCATGAGACAGGCTTCCACAGATACGCAGTATTTT,CASSSMRQASTDTQYF
TRBJ2-7,TRBV20-1,.,TRBD2,TGCAGTGCTAGTTCCTTAGACAGGGGACTAGCGGGTTCCGAGCAGTACTTC,CSASSLDRGLAGSEQYF
TRBJ2-5,TRBV2,.,.,TGTGCCACAAGGGGGGAGACCCAGTACTTC,CATRGETQYF
TRBJ1-2,TRBV12-3/TRBV12-4,once,.,TGTGCCAGCAGTTTTTCGAGTGGCTACACCTTC,CASSFSSGYTF
TRBJ2-7,TRBV15,.,.,TGTGCCACCAGCAGAGTGGCCCAATCCTACGAGCAGTACTTC,CATSRVAQSYEQYF
TRBJ1-4,TRBV3-1/TRBV3-2,.,TRBD1,TGTGCCAGCAGCCTCCGACAGGGGGGGAATGAAAAACTGTTTTTT,CASSLRQGGNEKLFF
TRBJ2-7,TRBV3-1/TRBV3-2,.,TRBD1,TGTGCCAGCAGCCGGGGACAGAGCTCCTACGAGCAGTACTTC,CASSRGQSSYEQYF
TRBJ2-1,TRBV4-3,.,TRBD2,TGCGCCAGCAGCCAGCTAGCGGGAACGGCTGAGCAGTTCTTC,CASSQLAGTAEQFF
TRBJ1-6,TRBV2,.,.,TGTGCCAGCAGGTCAGAGGGATTAAATAATTCACCCCTCCACTTT,CASRSEGLNNSPLHF
TRBJ2-3,TRBV18,.,TRBD1,TGTGCCAGCTCACCTGGACAGGGGGAAGCAGATACGCAGTATTTT,CASSPGQGEADTQYF
TRBJ2-7,TRBV7-2,many,.,TGTGCCAGCAGCTTCGGAGGGGAGGCCTACGAGCAGTACTTC,CASSFGGEAYEQYF
TRBJ1-5,TRBV6-5,.,.,TGTGCCAGCAGCTTACACCATTATAGCAATCAGCCCCAGCATTTT,CASSLHHYSNQPQHF
TRBJ2-4,TRBV21-1,.,.,TGTGCCAGCAGCCCACCGGGGGGCCGAGAGGCTAGTCAGTACTTC,CASSPPGGREASQYF
TRBJ1-3,TRBV10-3,once,TRBD1,TGTGCCACCGAAGGGACAGGAAGCTCTGGAAACACCATATATTTT,CATEGTGSSGNTIYF